Following are 4 T cell receptor beta chains from one sample sequenced in a study of regulatory T cells in long-lasting Graves disease. Arm-PCR of CDR3 regions with iRepertoire HTBI primers generated TCR beta libraries. TCRdb reprocessed the multiplex PCR reads via MiXCR and lists one record per CDR3 protein. In the table there are some 370,000 distinct CDR3 sequences, 23% of which are singletons. Time point given: persistent/refractory GD, antithyroid drugs over 5 years with positive TRAb. Isolated PBMC RNA provided the starting material for the TCR library. The input for sequencing was peripheral blood mononuclear cells (PBMCs), taken when the disease was refractory, from a patient treated with antithyroid drugs. These receptors all stem from a middle-aged woman with Graves disease.

This clonotype was seen at least ten times. This rearrangement joins TRBV20-1 to TRBJ1-5; TRBD1 aligns across 8 bases. Unmatched junction bases numbered 4, after V lost 2 bases and J lost 4 bases. The CDR3 loop spans 14 amino acids. Per germline, CDR1 DFQATT and CDR2 SNEGSKA (reference sequence). The CDR3 here is CSARSGGENQPQHF. The DNA of the CDR3 is TGCAGTGCTAGATCAGGGGGCGAGAATCAGCCCCAGCATTTT.

This clonotype has a count of ten or more. The chain joins TRBV20-1 to TRBJ2-5, with D tentatively TRBD1 (5 bases). CDR3 length: 14 amino acids. CDR1 DFQATT and CDR2 SNEGSKA come from the germline V gene (reference sequence). V shed 1 base and J shed 5 bases, with 14 bases lying between them. CDR3 DNA sequence: TGCAGTGCTAGAGTTTGGGGCAGGGTGGAGACCCAGTACTTC. Translating it yields CSARVWGRVETQYF.

The rearrangement joins TRBV11-2 to TRBJ2-5; D is perhaps TRBD1 or TRBD2 (5 bases each). V was cut by 0 bases and J by 4 bases, with 15 bases left in between. Germline loops: CDR1 SGHAT, CDR2 FQNNGV. The CDR3 extends over 16 amino acids. The CDR3 DNA sequence: TGTGCCAGCAGCTTAGAAGGTCTTTGGGGGAGAGAGACCCAGTACTTC. As protein: CASSLEGLWGRETQYF.

This clonotype occurred many times. The rearrangement joins TRBV27 to TRBJ2-7, with 7 bases aligning to TRBD1. J gave up 3 bases and V 4 bases, and 6 bases lay outside the gene matches. CDR3 length: 14 residues. CDR1 is MNHEY and CDR2 is SMNVEV in the germline V gene (reference sequence). The CDR3 region has the DNA TGTGCCAGCAGTTGGAGACAGGGCCGCTACGAGCAGTACTTC. Its protein is CASSWRQGRYEQYF.